Reported below is one T cell receptor (beta chain). Its matching antigen is unknown. The data were produced by immunoSEQ multiplex PCR, yet TCRdb's version contains in-frame clones alone and is incomplete. The sample has roughly 2,200 clones, 91% seen once. This CDR3 has 17 amino acids. Germline V CDR1 and CDR2: SGHRS, YFSETQ. The V and J ends lost 2 bases and 1 base respectively, with 13 bases between them. Cells came from less than 12 mL of blood per patient. The source of the sample is a study of circulating and synovial CD4+ cells in juvenile arthritis. Findings and caveats of the study: Circulating pathogenic-like and bulk T cells looked alike by Vbeta family usage.

Specimen: HLA-DR+ CD4+ T cells from blood. Stated subset: circulating pathogenic-like lymphocytes, sorted as HLA-DR+CD14-CD3+CD4+CD25low/- blood T cells. The J gene is TRBJ2-6, the V gene TRBV5-1; TRBD2 might be the D (6 bases). This receptor was obtained from a human donor with juvenile idiopathic arthritis. CDR3 DNA: TGCGCCAGCAGCTTCGAGGTCCGGGGGTCTGGGGCCAACGTCCTGACTTTC. It translates to CASSFEVRGSGANVLTF.